Listed here are 19 T cell receptor beta chains from one sample, sequenced in a study of spatial heterogeneity in lung cancer. TCRdb reprocessed the 5' RACE reads with MiXCR, giving one entry per CDR3 protein. The repertoire consists of some 120,000 distinct CDR3 sequences, with 10% to 15% occurring once and the leading ten covering 16%. Time point in this sample: blood at routine non-recurrence follow-up after resection. Whole RNA was taken from tumor, nontumor lung or frozen PBMC; it was then sequenced unsorted. The starting material was PBMCs, obtained at follow-up. All receptors derive from a male donor with early-stage non-small cell lung cancer.

This clonotype was seen ten or more times. The V and J genes are TRBV18 and TRBJ1-6; D unclear. CDR3 length: 15 amino acids. Trimming took off 8 bases at V and 0 bases at J, with 11 bases between the two ends. CDR1 and CDR2 from the germline V gene are KGHSH and LQKENI. CDR3 in DNA: TGTGCCAGCAGTCCCGGGAGCTCCTATAATTCACCCCTCCACTTT. It specifies CASSPGSSYNSPLHF.

The J gene is TRBJ1-5, the V gene TRBV18, with D unclear. The germline CDR1 and CDR2 sequences are KGHSH and LQKENI. CDR3 length equals 14 residues. V was cut by 2 bases and J by 4 bases, with 9 bases left in between. CDR3 nucleotide sequence: TGTGCCAGCTCACCAGCGAGCGGGAATCAGCCCCAGCATTTT. Translating gives CASSPASGNQPQHF.

This clonotype occurred a few times. CDR3 protein: CASSLTGGGQPQHF. CDR3 coding DNA: TGTGCCAGCAGCTTAACTGGAGGAGGTCAGCCCCAGCATTTT. This chain connects TRBV7-3 to TRBJ1-5; the D is unclear. With 0 bases removed from V and 6 bases from J, the gap between germline ends came to 9 bases. Germline V gene sequence: CDR1 SGHTA, CDR2 FQGTGA. The CDR3 is made up of 14 amino acids.

This clonotype was seen a few times. The chain is built from TRBV9 and TRBJ2-2, with 7 nucleotides matching TRBD1. V lost 2 bases, J lost 0 bases, and 4 bases stayed unmatched. The CDR3 runs 16 residues. Per germline, CDR1 SGDLS and CDR2 YYNGEE. The CDR3 region has the DNA TGTGCCAGCAGCGTCAGACAGGGTCCGAACACCGGGGAGCTGTTTTTT. Translated: CASSVRQGPNTGELFF. The whole variable domain, filled in from reference TRBV9 and TRBJ2-2, reads DSGVTQTPKHLITATGQRVTLRCSPRSGDLSVYWYQQSLDQGLQFLIQYYNGEERAKGNILERFSAQQFPDLHSELNLSSLELGDSALYFCASSVRQGPNTGELFFGEGSRLTVL.

The V call is TRBV7-9, the J call TRBJ1-2, with D unresolved. The CDR3 spans 13 residues. CDR1 and CDR2 from the germline V gene are SEHNR and FQNEAQ (reference sequence). The germline V and J ends were trimmed by 5 bases and 2 bases, with 9 bases remaining between them. The CDR3 DNA is TGTGCCAGCAGCATACAGTTAAACTATGGCTACACCTTC. As protein: CASSIQLNYGYTF.

This clonotype showed up many times. The gene calls are TRBV20-1 and TRBJ2-1; TRBD2 matches at 8 bases. V dropped 3 bases and J dropped 4; count of bases not matched to a gene: 11. The germline V gene encodes CDR1 DFQATT and CDR2 SNEGSKA (reference sequence). The length of the CDR3 is 16 residues. This CDR3 is CSASSGRSGRYNEQFF. The CDR3 bases are TGCAGTGCTAGTAGTGGGAGGAGCGGGAGATACAATGAGCAGTTCTTC.

The chain has TRBV18 and TRBJ2-5, with a weak D call TRBD2 (5 bases). V lost 5 bases, J lost 1 base, and 11 bases lay in between. The CDR3 loop spans 14 amino acids. Germline values: CDR1 KGHSH, CDR2 LQKENI. The CDR3 DNA is TGTGCCAGCTCAGCTTCAGGAGGCCAAGAGACCCAGTACTTC. This sequence encodes CASSASGGQETQYF.

This clonotype was seen many times. V is TRBV5-1 and J is TRBJ2-3; D might be TRBD2 (5 bases). Deletions cut 0 bases from V and 1 base from J, with 9 bases between. The germline V gene encodes CDR1 SGHRS and CDR2 YFSETQ. The CDR3 has 15 amino acids. The CDR3 spells CASSLDGRRTDTQYF. DNA for the CDR3: TGCGCCAGCAGCTTGGATGGGAGACGCACAGATACGCAGTATTTT. Full variable domain (missing parts from reference TRBV5-1 and TRBJ2-3): KAGVTQTPRYLIKTRGQQVTLSCSPISGHRSVSWYQQTPGQGLQFLFEYFSETQRNKGNFPGRFSGRQFSNSRSEMNVSTLELGDSALYLCASSLDGRRTDTQYFGPGTRLTVL.

This clonotype was seen ten or more times. The chain joins TRBV20-1 to TRBJ1-6, with D unclear. Deletions cut 0 bases from V and 3 bases from J, with 12 bases between. The CDR3 sequence is 16 residues long. CDR1 and CDR2 from the germline V gene are DFQATT and SNEGSKA (reference sequence). This chain's CDR3 is CSAREPKNHYNSPLHF. The CDR3 DNA is TGCAGTGCTAGAGAACCGAAAAACCACTATAATTCACCCCTCCACTTT.

This chain connects TRBV7-3 to TRBJ2-1; D is possibly TRBD1 or TRBD2 (5 bases each). Between the trimmed V and J ends, which lost 0 bases and 1 base, there was a span of 10 bases. CDR3 length equals 16 residues. The germline CDR1 and CDR2 sequences are SGHTA and FQGTGA. CDR3 protein: CASSLTGDLSYNEQFF. The CDR3 DNA reads TGTGCCAGCAGCTTAACGGGGGATTTATCCTACAATGAGCAGTTCTTC.

The table lists this clonotype with a few counts. The chain recombines TRBV28 with TRBJ2-7, with D perhaps assigned TRBD1 or TRBD2 (5 bases each). CDR3 length: 13 residues. Per germline, CDR1 MDHEN and CDR2 SYDVKM. Trimming stripped 8 bases from V and 0 bases from J, with 11 bases between. The CDR3 DNA follows: TGTGCCAGCGGGGGATCCCCCTCCTACGAGCAGTACTTC. Its translation is CASGGSPSYEQYF.

This chain connects TRBV5-1 to TRBJ1-5; unclear D gene. CDR1 is SGHRS and CDR2 is YFSETQ in the germline V gene. V lost 0 bases, J lost 0 bases, and 7 bases lay in between. The CDR3 spans 15 residues. This chain's CDR3 is CASSLEPNSNQPQHF. The CDR3 DNA is TGCGCCAGCAGCTTGGAACCGAATAGCAATCAGCCCCAGCATTTT.

This clonotype was seen a handful of times. CDR3 sequence: CASSPTGMVETQYF. The CDR3 DNA is TGTGCCAGCAGCCCGACAGGGATGGTAGAGACCCAGTACTTC. V and J are TRBV6-5 and TRBJ2-5; 7 nucleotides agree with TRBD1. This CDR3 has 14 amino acids. Trimming took 6 bases from V and 4 from J; bases not matched to a gene: 8. Germline loops: CDR1 MNHEY, CDR2 SVGAGI.

This clonotype showed up just once. The chain has TRBV2 and TRBJ1-2; D call uncertain. The length of the CDR3 is 12 residues. With 5 bases removed from V and 5 bases from J, the gap between germline ends came to 9 bases. Germline V gives CDR1 SNHLY, CDR2 FYNNEI. The CDR3 loop is CASSTTLYGYTF. The DNA for the CDR3 is TGTGCCAGCAGTACGACCCTATATGGCTACACCTTC.

The chain combines TRBV29-1 with TRBJ1-6, with D tentatively TRBD1 (5 bases). The CDR3 totals 15 residues. From germline, CDR1 is SQVTM and CDR2 ANQGSEA. Deletions cut 7 bases from V and 7 bases from J, with 20 bases between. CDR3 residues: CSAREGQGKNSPLHF. The CDR3, as DNA: TGCAGCGCACGTGAAGGGCAGGGCAAGAATTCACCCCTCCACTTT.

This clonotype was recorded a few times. The CDR3 bases are TGTGCCAGCTCACCACCGACGGGTTTCAATAATTCACCCCTCCACTTT. It specifies CASSPPTGFNNSPLHF. V gene TRBV18 combines with J gene TRBJ1-6; D remains ambiguous. The V end was cut by 0 bases, the J end by 5 bases, with 11 bases between. CDR1 is KGHSH, CDR2 LQKENI, per germline. The CDR3 has 16 amino acids. Variable domain in full (rest from reference TRBV18 and TRBJ1-6): NAGVMQNPRHLVRRRGQEARLRCSPMKGHSHVYWYRQLPEEGLKFMVYLQKENIIDESGMPKERFSAEFPKEGPSILRIQQVVRGDSAAYFCASSPPTGFNNSPLHFGNGTRLTVT.

A few counts support this clonotype. V is TRBV5-1 and J is TRBJ2-2; 9 nucleotides align to TRBD1. Trimming cost V 4 bases and J 6 bases; bases outside gene matches: 10. The germline gives CDR1 SGHRS, CDR2 YFSETQ. The CDR3 covers 16 residues. CDR3 nucleotides: TGCGCCAGCAGCCCCCTCCCGGGACAGGGTGCCGGGGAGCTGTTTTTT. It translates to CASSPLPGQGAGELFF.

This clonotype was found many times. The chain employs TRBV7-2 and TRBJ2-3; 7 bases fit TRBD1. The CDR3 consists of 14 residues. V was pared by 5 bases and J by 4 bases, with 6 bases of the junction left unmatched. In germline, CDR1 is SGHTA, CDR2 FQGNSA. This chain's CDR3 is CASSPGQNPDTQYF. The CDR3 nucleotides are TGTGCCAGCAGCCCGGGACAGAACCCAGATACGCAGTATTTT.

Many counts were recorded for this clonotype. The rearrangement uses TRBV5-5 and TRBJ1-6; D is unclear. Trimming removed 0 bases at V and 0 bases at J, with 7 bases between. The germline V gene encodes CDR1 SGHKS and CDR2 YYEKEE (reference sequence). This CDR3 is built from 16 residues. In DNA, the CDR3 is TGTGCCAGCAGCTTGGTGGTGAGCTCCTATAATTCACCCCTCCACTTT. It codes for CASSLVVSSYNSPLHF. Combining the CDR3 with reference TRBV5-5 and TRBJ1-6 gives the whole variable domain DAGVTQSPTHLIKTRGQQVTLRCSPISGHKSVSWYQQVLGQGPQFIFQYYEKEERGRGNFPDRFSARQFPNYSSELNVNALLLGDSALYLCASSLVVSSYNSPLHFGNGTRLTVT.